Shown below are 29 T cell receptor beta chains from a single sample sequenced in a study of T cell clonality in common variable immunodeficiency. Repertoires were generated with immunoSEQ multiplex PCR, while TCRdb's copy carries only in-frame clones and drops some. The record shows over 50,000 clones for this sample, with no singletons present. Sequencing was done on a sample of peripheral blood mononuclear cells. These receptors were collected from a person aged 18 to 75 in good health.

This clone has ten or more counts. The observed sequence ends 3 residues before the CDR3 terminus, with the missing tail filled in from the germline J gene. The genes are TRBV20-1 and TRBJ2-3; TRBD2 matches at 15 bases. Trimming cost V 4 bases and J 7 bases; bases outside gene matches: 6. CDR1 is DFQATT, CDR2 SNEGSKA, per germline (reference sequence). The length of the CDR3 is 15 residues. The covered CDR3 bases are TGCAGTGCTAACGGACTAGCGGGAGGGCCAAATACG. Amino acids: CSANGLAGGPNT. The complete CDR3 protein is CSANGLAGGPNTQYF.

Notes on this clone: The read ends 3 residues early relative to the CDR3; the germline J gene fills the gap. This rearrangement joins TRBV23-1 to TRBJ1-6, with D perhaps matching TRBD1 (5 bases). TRBV23-1 is assigned to the ORF class and has an uncertain function. The length of the CDR3 is 18 residues. Trimming left V 7 bases short and J 5 bases short, with 24 bases between. CDR3: CASNPIKVQEGNNSPLHF. CDR3 bases read: TGCGCCAGCAACCCCATTAAAGTACAGGAAGGGAATAATTCACCC.

This clone was seen many times. The CDR3 is cut off 3 residues early in the read; its end comes from the germline J gene. The chain carries TRBV12-3 or TRBV12-4 and TRBJ2-1; D is perhaps TRBD1 (6 bases). The CDR3 covers 15 residues. Trimming pared 5 bases from V and 7 bases from J, leaving 18 bases between. The CDR3 sequence is CASSRTTGWRNEQFF. The covered CDR3 bases are TGTGCCAGCAGTCGTACCACAGGGTGGCGTAATGAG.

This clone has ten or more counts. The part of the CDR3 DNA that was read is TGCGCCAGCAGCCACGACAGGGAACTCAATGAG. Protein product: CASSHDRELNE. The full CDR3 reads CASSHDRELNEQFF. The J gene is TRBJ2-1, the V gene TRBV5-1; TRBD1 matches 7 bases. With the read ending 3 residues before the CDR3 end, the germline J gene is used to fill in that end. The trim removed 4 bases at V and 6 bases at J, leaving 7 bases unmatched. CDR3 length equals 14 residues. Germline V gives CDR1 SGHRS, CDR2 YFSETQ.

There are many counts of this clone. The CDR3 extends 3 residues past the end of the read, so its final part is completed from the germline J gene. The chain has TRBV5-6 and TRBJ1-5; D is unresolved. CDR3 length equals 15 residues. V lost 1 base, J lost 0 bases, and 8 bases lay in between. Germline CDR1 and CDR2: SGHDT and YYEEEE. The sequenced part of the CDR3 DNA is TGTGCCAGCAGCTTGCGAGCCTATAGCAATCAGCCC. Protein product: CASSLRAYSNQP. The CDR3 as a whole reads CASSLRAYSNQPQHF. The full variable domain, with the rest looked up from reference TRBV5-6 and TRBJ1-5, is DAGVTQSPTHLIKTRGQQVTLRCSPKSGHDTVSWYQQALGQGPQFIFQYYEEEERQRGNFPDRFSGHQFPNYSSELNVNALLLGDSALYLCASSLRAYSNQPQHFGDGTRLSIL.

This clone showed up many times. The read falls 3 residues short of the CDR3 end, and the missing part is taken from the germline J gene. This chain joins TRBV5-1 and TRBJ2-5, with TRBD2 matching over 11 bases. CDR1 and CDR2 (germline): SGHRS, YFSETQ. After removal of 1 base from V and 5 bases from J, the junction contained 13 bases not matched to a gene. The CDR3 length is 18 residues. The sequenced CDR3 bases are TGCGCCAGCAGCTTGACGGGACTAGCGGTACGATGGAGGGAGACC. This encodes CASSLTGLAVRWRET. The entire CDR3 sequence reads CASSLTGLAVRWRETQYF.

In its sample, this clone was seen many times. Coverage ceases 3 residues before the CDR3 finishes, and the germline J gene fills in the end. The chain combines TRBV7-2 with TRBJ2-5; 10 bases align to TRBD2. Germline lookup yields CDR1 SGHTA and CDR2 FQGNSA. This CDR3 has 15 residues. V lost 5 bases, J lost 2 bases, and 5 bases stayed unmatched. The CDR3 bases that were read are TGTGCCAGCAGCCTTCGAGCGGGAGGGCAAGAGACC. This gives the protein CASSLRAGGQET. The whole CDR3 reads CASSLRAGGQETQYF.

This clone appeared a few times. The read ends 3 residues before the CDR3 terminus; that terminus is restored from the germline J gene. V gene TRBV30 combines with J gene TRBJ2-7, with 7 bases that match TRBD1. This CDR3 contains 12 residues. In germline, CDR1 is GTSNPN, CDR2 SVGIG (reference sequence). After removal of 5 bases from V and 2 bases from J, the junction contained 3 bases not matched to a gene. CDR3 region: CAWGGQTYEQYF. Incomplete CDR3 DNA: TGTGCCTGGGGGGGACAGACCTACGAG.

Only a few counts were recorded for this clone. The observed sequence ends 3 residues before the CDR3 terminus, with the missing tail filled in from the germline J gene. The V and J genes are TRBV20-1 and TRBJ2-7, with TRBD2 matching over 15 bases. The CDR3 loop spans 15 amino acids. The V gene's germline CDR1 is DFQATT and CDR2 SNEGSKA (reference sequence). V dropped 6 bases and J dropped 1; count of bases not matched to a gene: 4. CDR3 DNA (partial): TGCAGTGCCATCGGACTAGCGGGAGGGTCCTACGAG. This sequence encodes CSAIGLAGGSYE. The entire CDR3 is CSAIGLAGGSYEQYF.

This clone was seen repeatedly, ten times or more. The read halts 3 residues ahead of the CDR3 end, with the missing end drawn from the germline J gene. The V and J genes are TRBV5-1 and TRBJ2-1; D not certain. The germline V and J ends were trimmed by 0 bases and 7 bases, with 11 bases remaining between them. Per germline, CDR1 SGHRS and CDR2 YFSETQ. The CDR3 sequence is 14 residues long. This CDR3 reads CASSLVVQRNEQFF. The CDR3 DNA, read in part, is TGCGCCAGCAGCTTGGTAGTCCAAAGAAATGAG.

Of note for this clone: From the germline J gene comes the end of the CDR3, since the read stops 3 residues before it. The J gene is TRBJ2-2, the V gene TRBV19; perhaps TRBD1 as D (6 bases). Trimming removed 7 bases from V and 2 bases from J, with 11 bases in between. This CDR3 spans 14 amino acids. Germline V lookup: CDR1 LNHDA, CDR2 SQIVND (reference sequence). The CDR3 region is CASNWDTNTGELFF. The CDR3 DNA, read in part, is TGTGCCAGTAACTGGGACACTAACACCGGGGAG.

This clone appeared many times. The read terminates 3 residues before the CDR3 end, so the remaining end is supplied by the germline J gene. This chain connects TRBV20-1 to TRBJ2-1, with D maybe TRBD2 (5 bases). Germline CDR1 reads DFQATT; CDR2 reads SNEGSKA (reference sequence). CDR3 length equals 16 residues. The germline V and J ends were trimmed by 6 bases and 6 bases, with 24 bases remaining between them. Partial CDR3 DNA: TGCAGTGCCGACGGCGGACTCGACTGGAGGTCCAATGAG. This encodes CSADGGLDWRSNE. The complete CDR3 protein is CSADGGLDWRSNEQFF.

This clone was seen repeatedly, ten times or more. The CDR3 bases that were read are TGTGCCAGCAGTGAACGACAGGTCACCGGGGAG. It specifies CASSERQVTGE. The full CDR3 is CASSERQVTGELFF. The chain carries TRBV6-1 and TRBJ2-2; tentative D call: TRBD1 (6 bases). The read finishes 3 residues shy of the CDR3 end, and the germline J gene is used to complete it. Germline V lookup: CDR1 MNHNS, CDR2 SASEGT. V lost 2 bases, J lost 4 bases, and 8 bases lay in between. CDR3 length equals 14 residues.

This clone was seen a few times. Being one base from a much bigger clone, this may be a read error. The read halts 3 residues ahead of the CDR3 end, with the missing end drawn from the germline J gene. The genes are TRBV7-9 and TRBJ2-3, with a possible D match to TRBD2 (5 bases). The CDR3 runs to 14 residues. Germline CDR1 reads SEHNR; CDR2 reads FQNEAQ (reference sequence). V lost 7 bases and J 2 bases, leaving 13 bases between the germline ends. CDR3 bases read: TGTGCCAGCAAACCTGGACTGGCCACAGATACG. As protein: CASKPGLATDT. The whole CDR3 protein is CASKPGLATDTQYF.

This clone was counted many times. The read finishes 3 residues shy of the CDR3 end, and the germline J gene is used to complete it. The chain couples TRBV12-3 or TRBV12-4 to TRBJ2-2, with 10 bases identical to TRBD2. CDR3 length: 15 residues. The junction had 1 base not matched to a gene; V was cut back by 5 bases and J by 1 base. The CDR3 bases that were read are TGTGCCAGCAGTCCTAGCGGGGGGAACACCGGGGAG. Translating it yields CASSPSGGNTGE. The CDR3 as a whole reads CASSPSGGNTGELFF.

A word on this clone: The missing CDR3 end, 3 residues past where the read stops, is filled in from the germline J gene. The rearrangement joins TRBV18 to TRBJ2-3; D gene ambiguous. This CDR3 is 13 amino acids long. CDR1 KGHSH and CDR2 LQKENI come from the germline V gene. The part of the CDR3 DNA that was read is TGTGCCAGCTCACAGACACTTCAAGAGACG. Translating it yields CASSQTLQET. The full CDR3 protein reads CASSQTLQETQYF.

This clone was seen ten or more times. The missing CDR3 end, 3 residues past where the read stops, is filled in from the germline J gene. This sequence joins TRBV7-2 and TRBJ1-2; a possible D gene is TRBD1 (5 bases). The germline CDR1 and CDR2 sequences are SGHTA and FQGNSA. V was clipped by 3 bases and J by 3 bases, with 14 bases between them. There are 15 residues in the CDR3. Incomplete CDR3 DNA: TGTGCCAGCAGCTTGCCGCAGGGACTCCACTATGGC. This translates into CASSLPQGLHYG. The whole CDR3 is CASSLPQGLHYGYTF.

This clone was counted many times. The junction departs from germline at one end; a sequencing error may be responsible. The CDR3 end lies 3 residues beyond the end of the read and is filled in from the germline J gene. V and J are TRBV4-2 and TRBJ2-3, with a tentative D call TRBD2 (6 bases). Germline-derived CDR1 and CDR2 are LGHNA and YNFKEQ. The CDR3 is 16 residues long. CDR3 DNA, as far as it was read: TGCGCCAGCAGCCAAGATCCCGCGGGAAGCACAGATACG. Translating gives CASSQDPAGSTDT. The entire CDR3 sequence reads CASSQDPAGSTDTQYF.

This clone was seen at least ten times. The CDR3 is cut off 3 residues early in the read; its end comes from the germline J gene. The gene calls are TRBV6-2 or TRBV6-3 and TRBJ1-1; 7 bases match TRBD1. With V trimmed by 6 bases and J by 5 bases, 9 bases remained unmatched. CDR1 and CDR2 (germline): MNHEY, SVGEGT. The CDR3 totals 14 residues. CDR3 sequence reads: CASRPQGWVTEAFF. The DNA read from the CDR3 is TGTGCCAGCAGACCACAGGGGTGGGTTACTGAA.

This clone was seen at least ten times. Sequencing ends 3 residues short of the CDR3 end; the germline J gene provides the rest. The genes are TRBV4-2 and TRBJ2-7, with 11 bases fitting TRBD2. This CDR3 region has 16 residues. Germline CDR1 and CDR2: LGHNA and YNFKEQ. The junction had 5 bases not matched to a gene; V was cut back by 3 bases and J by 1 base. The CDR3 bases that were read are TGTGCCAGCAGCCATCCCGGGACTAGCGGTTCCTACGAG. Protein sequence: CASSHPGTSGSYE. From start to end, the CDR3 is CASSHPGTSGSYEQYF.

This clone was picked up many times. With the read ending 3 residues before the CDR3 end, the germline J gene is used to fill in that end. V usage is TRBV19 and J usage is TRBJ2-5, with TRBD1 matching 8 bases. The germline gives CDR1 LNHDA, CDR2 SQIVND (reference sequence). This CDR3 is 16 amino acids long. V was pared by 4 bases and J by 2 bases, with 9 bases of the junction left unmatched. The DNA read from the CDR3 is TGTGCCAGTAGTACCACCGGTAGGACAGGGCAAGAGACC. Its translation: CASSTTGRTGQET. The complete CDR3 protein is CASSTTGRTGQETQYF.

As regards this clone: Read sequence stops 3 residues before the CDR3 end, and the germline J gene provides the missing end. The rearrangement joins TRBV7-2 to TRBJ2-4, with TRBD2 identical over 7 bases. The CDR3 is 16 residues long. Germline V lookup: CDR1 SGHTA, CDR2 FQGNSA. The junction had 3 bases not matched to a gene; V was cut back by 0 bases and J by 1 base. The sequenced part of the CDR3 DNA is TGTGCCAGCAGCTTAGCAGGGCGGGGGGCCAAAAACATT. Translated, it gives CASSLAGRGAKNI. The full CDR3 protein reads CASSLAGRGAKNIQYF.

This clone was picked up many times. The part of the CDR3 DNA that was read is TGTGCCAGCAGCTTTGACAGGGCCCTAGCCTACGAG. Protein sequence: CASSFDRALAYE. The whole CDR3 protein is CASSFDRALAYEQYF. The genes are TRBV5-4 and TRBJ2-7, with 7 bases fitting TRBD1. The sequence runs out 3 residues before the end of the CDR3; the remainder is reconstructed from the germline J gene. V was clipped by 2 bases and J by 2 bases; unmatched bases: 7. Germline V gene lookup returns CDR1 SGHNT and CDR2 YYREEE (reference sequence). The CDR3 sequence is 15 residues long.

This clone was counted many times. From the germline J gene comes the end of the CDR3, since the read stops 3 residues before it. V is TRBV13 and J is TRBJ1-5; 9 nucleotides line up with TRBD1. The V gene's germline CDR1 is PRHDT and CDR2 FYEKMQ (reference sequence). The CDR3 totals 15 residues. CDR3 region: CASTPQDRGPRPQHF. The part of the CDR3 DNA that was read is TGTGCCAGCACCCCCCAGGACAGGGGACCTCGACCC.

This clone was counted ten times or more. The CDR3 end falls 3 residues outside the read, so it is completed with the germline J gene. J is TRBJ2-3 and V is TRBV12-3 or TRBV12-4; D is uncertain. The length of the CDR3 is 13 residues. V was cut by 5 bases and J by 0 bases, with 6 bases left in between. CDR3 sequence reads: CASSATSTDTQYF. The CDR3 bases that were read are TGTGCCAGCAGTGCCACTAGCACAGATACG.

This clone was detected ten times or more. The CDR3 extends 3 residues past the end of the read, so its final part is completed from the germline J gene. The chain has TRBV19 and TRBJ1-1; a possible D gene is TRBD1 (6 bases). V lost 11 bases and J lost 1, with 23 bases in between. CDR1 and CDR2 from the germline V gene are LNHDA and SQIVND (reference sequence). The CDR3 spans 16 residues. Incomplete CDR3 DNA: TGTGCCTCCTCGCGGGGGAGACAGGTTGAGAACACTGAA. Translation: CASSRGRQVENTE. The entire CDR3 sequence reads CASSRGRQVENTEAFF.

This clone was detected ten times or more. The missing CDR3 end, 3 residues past where the read stops, is filled in from the germline J gene. The V call is TRBV20-1, the J call TRBJ2-3, with TRBD2 matching 10 bases. Germline values: CDR1 DFQATT, CDR2 SNEGSKA (reference sequence). The length of the CDR3 is 15 residues. The CDR3 is CSASPSGSAPSAQYF. CDR3 DNA (partial): TGCAGTGCTAGCCCTAGCGGGAGTGCTCCTTCCGCG.

This clone was counted a few times. The read ends 3 residues shy of where the CDR3 ends; the end is completed using the germline J gene. This rearrangement joins TRBV6-1 to TRBJ1-2, with 11 bases matching TRBD1. This CDR3 has 15 residues. Germline CDR1 MNHNS, CDR2 SASEGT. V gave up 4 bases and J gave up 3 bases; unmatched junction bases: 4. CDR3 DNA, as far as it was read: TGTGCCAGCAGTGGGGGACAGGGGGGAGACTATGGC. Protein: CASSGGQGGDYG. The complete CDR3 protein is CASSGGQGGDYGYTF.

This clone showed up many times. CDR3 sequence reads: CASSLAAGSPYEQYF. Incomplete CDR3 DNA: TGTGCCAGCAGCTTGGCCGCAGGGTCCCCCTACGAG. This chain links TRBV5-4 with TRBJ2-7; D is possibly TRBD1 (5 bases). Read data end 3 residues before the CDR3 end; the end is taken from the germline J gene. Germline values: CDR1 SGHNT, CDR2 YYREEE (reference sequence). This CDR3 is built from 15 residues. The ends were cut back, 0 bases at V and 2 bases at J, with 12 bases in the middle.